This TCR beta chain stems from a study of OX40 agonist ivuxolimab in advanced cancers. Study observations and caveats: At 0.1 to 3.0 mg/kg and by week 6, CD4+ and CD8+ T cells in the blood had expanded clonally.

Generated by immunoSEQ multiplex PCR, the TCRdb table keeps only in-frame clones and is missing some. The data hold 38,000 or so clones, with roughly nine tenths observed a single time. A word on this clone: What it binds is unknown.

The CDR3 is made up of 13 amino acids. Trimming shortened V by 0 bases and J by 4 bases, and 8 bases separated the two germline ends. Looked up from germline, CDR1 is GTSNPN and CDR2 is SVGIG (reference sequence). The chain uses TRBV30 and TRBJ2-3, with D tentatively TRBD1 (6 bases). The sample here was CD4+ or CD8+ T cells sorted from blood, taken in a trial of the OX40 agonist ivuxolimab. This TCR derives from an adult with an advanced solid tumor such as melanoma, head and neck, liver or kidney cancer. CDR3 DNA: TGTGCCTGGAGTGTCGGACAGCCAGATACGCAGTATTTT. It is translated as CAWSVGQPDTQYF. The whole variable domain, remainder taken from reference TRBV30 and TRBJ2-3, is SQTIHQWPATLVQPVGSPLSLECTVEGTSNPNLYWYRQAAGRGLQLLFYSVGIGQISSEVPQNLSASRPQDRQFILSSKKLLLSDSGFYLCAWSVGQPDTQYFGPGTRLTVL.